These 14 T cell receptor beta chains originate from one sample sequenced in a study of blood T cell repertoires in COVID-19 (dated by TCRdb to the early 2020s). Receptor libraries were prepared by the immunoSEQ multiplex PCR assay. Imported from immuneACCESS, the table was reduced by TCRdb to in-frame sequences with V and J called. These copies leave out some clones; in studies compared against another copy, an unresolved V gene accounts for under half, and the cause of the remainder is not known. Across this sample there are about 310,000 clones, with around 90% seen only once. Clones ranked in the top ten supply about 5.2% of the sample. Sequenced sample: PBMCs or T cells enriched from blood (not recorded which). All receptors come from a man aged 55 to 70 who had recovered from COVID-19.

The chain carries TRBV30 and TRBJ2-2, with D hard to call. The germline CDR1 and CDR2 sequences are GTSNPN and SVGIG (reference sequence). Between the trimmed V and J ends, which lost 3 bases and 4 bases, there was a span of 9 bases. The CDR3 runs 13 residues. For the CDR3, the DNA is TGTGCCTGGAGCCAACGGTTCACCGGGGAGCTGTTTTTT. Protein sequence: CAWSQRFTGELFF.

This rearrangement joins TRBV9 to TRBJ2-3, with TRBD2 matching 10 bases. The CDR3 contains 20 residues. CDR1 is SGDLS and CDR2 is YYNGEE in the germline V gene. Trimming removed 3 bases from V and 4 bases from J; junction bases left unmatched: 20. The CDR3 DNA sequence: TGTGCCAGCAGCGCGATCCGGGTCATTCGAGCGGGAGGGGTGGCAGATACGCAGTATTTT. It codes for CASSAIRVIRAGGVADTQYF.

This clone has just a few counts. In DNA, the CDR3 is TGCGCCAGCAGCCAGGAGGGGGCGGGCAATCAGCCCCAGCATTTT. Encoded protein: CASSQEGAGNQPQHF. The gene calls are TRBV4-1 and TRBJ1-5; 7 bases line up with TRBD1. Trimming at V came to 3 bases and at J to 2 bases, leaving 4 bases not matched to a gene. The germline gives CDR1 MGHRA, CDR2 YSYEKL. The length of the CDR3 is 15 residues.

CDR3: CASSLMTQETQYF. Written as DNA, the CDR3 is TGTGCCAGTAGTCTCATGACACAAGAGACCCAGTACTTC. The rearrangement uses TRBV19 and TRBJ2-5; D is unresolved. CDR1 and CDR2 from the germline V gene are LNHDA and SQIVND (reference sequence). Trimming removed 5 bases at V and 2 bases at J, with 9 bases between. The CDR3 runs to 13 residues.

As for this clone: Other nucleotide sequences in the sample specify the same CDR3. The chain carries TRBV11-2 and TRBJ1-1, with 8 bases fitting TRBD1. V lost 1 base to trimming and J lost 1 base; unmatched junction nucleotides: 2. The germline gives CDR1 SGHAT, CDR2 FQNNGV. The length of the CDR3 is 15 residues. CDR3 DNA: TGTGCCAGCAGCTTAGGGGGACAGGCGAACACTGAAGCTTTCTTT. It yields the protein CASSLGGQANTEAFF.

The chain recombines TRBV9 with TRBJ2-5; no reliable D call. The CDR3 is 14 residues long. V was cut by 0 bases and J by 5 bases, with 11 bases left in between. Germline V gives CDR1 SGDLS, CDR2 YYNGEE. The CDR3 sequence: CASSVDQVSETQYF. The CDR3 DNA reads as TGTGCCAGCAGCGTAGATCAGGTTTCCGAGACCCAGTACTTC. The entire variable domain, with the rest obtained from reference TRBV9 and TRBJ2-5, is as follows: DSGVTQTPKHLITATGQRVTLRCSPRSGDLSVYWYQQSLDQGLQFLIQYYNGEERAKGNILERFSAQQFPDLHSELNLSSLELGDSALYFCASSVDQVSETQYFGPGTRLLVL.

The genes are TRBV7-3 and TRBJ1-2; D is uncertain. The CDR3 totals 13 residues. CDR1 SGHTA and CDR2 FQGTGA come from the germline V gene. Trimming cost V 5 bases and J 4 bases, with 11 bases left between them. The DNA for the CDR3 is TGTGCCAGCAGCCCCGGGTCAACCTATGGCTACACCTTC. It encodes CASSPGSTYGYTF.

The CDR3 DNA sequence: TGTGCCAGCAGTTCGACGTTCGGGTATGGCTACACCTTC. Translating it yields CASSSTFGYGYTF. This chain uses TRBV28 with TRBJ1-2; D unclear. CDR1 is MDHEN, CDR2 SYDVKM, per germline. This CDR3 region has 13 residues. Trimming left V 4 bases short and J 5 bases short, with 11 bases between.

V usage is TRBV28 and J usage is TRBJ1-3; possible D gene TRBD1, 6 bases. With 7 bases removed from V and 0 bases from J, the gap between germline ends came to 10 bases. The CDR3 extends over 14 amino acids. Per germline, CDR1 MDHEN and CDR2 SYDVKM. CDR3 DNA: TGTGCCAGCATTGGACAGCTCTCTGGAAACACCATATATTTT. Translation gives CASIGQLSGNTIYF.

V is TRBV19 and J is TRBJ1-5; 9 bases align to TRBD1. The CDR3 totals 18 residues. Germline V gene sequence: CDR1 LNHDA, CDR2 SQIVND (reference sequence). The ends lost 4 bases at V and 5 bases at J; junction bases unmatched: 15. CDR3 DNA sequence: TGTGCCAGTAGTACCCTCTCCCCCCAGACAGGGGGATATCAGCCCCAGCATTTT. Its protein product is CASSTLSPQTGGYQPQHF.

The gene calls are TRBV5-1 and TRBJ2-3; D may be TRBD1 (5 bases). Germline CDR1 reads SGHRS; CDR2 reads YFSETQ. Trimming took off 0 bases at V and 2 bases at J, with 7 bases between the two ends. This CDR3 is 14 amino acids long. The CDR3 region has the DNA TGCGCCAGCAGCTTGGAGACAGACACAGATACGCAGTATTTT. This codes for CASSLETDTDTQYF.

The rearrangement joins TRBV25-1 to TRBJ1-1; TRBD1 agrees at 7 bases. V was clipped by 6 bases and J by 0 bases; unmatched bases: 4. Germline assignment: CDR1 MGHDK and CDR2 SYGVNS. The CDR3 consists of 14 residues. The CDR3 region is CASRPGTVNTEAFF. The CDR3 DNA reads TGTGCCAGCAGACCCGGGACAGTGAACACTGAAGCTTTCTTT.

The CDR3 loop is CASSFGPGGYQPQHF. Written as DNA, the CDR3 is TGTGCCAGTAGTTTCGGACCGGGGGGCTACCAGCCCCAGCATTTT. The rearrangement uses TRBV19 and TRBJ1-5, with D possibly matching TRBD1 (6 bases). V shed 5 bases and J shed 7 bases, with 18 bases lying between them. The germline V gene encodes CDR1 LNHDA and CDR2 SQIVND (reference sequence). The CDR3 consists of 15 residues.

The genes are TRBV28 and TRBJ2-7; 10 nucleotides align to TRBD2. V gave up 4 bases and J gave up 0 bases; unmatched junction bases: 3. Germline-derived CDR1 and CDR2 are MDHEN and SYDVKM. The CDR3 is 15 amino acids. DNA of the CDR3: TGTGCCAGCAGTTGGGTAGCGGGAGGCTCCTACGAGCAGTACTTC. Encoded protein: CASSWVAGGSYEQYF.